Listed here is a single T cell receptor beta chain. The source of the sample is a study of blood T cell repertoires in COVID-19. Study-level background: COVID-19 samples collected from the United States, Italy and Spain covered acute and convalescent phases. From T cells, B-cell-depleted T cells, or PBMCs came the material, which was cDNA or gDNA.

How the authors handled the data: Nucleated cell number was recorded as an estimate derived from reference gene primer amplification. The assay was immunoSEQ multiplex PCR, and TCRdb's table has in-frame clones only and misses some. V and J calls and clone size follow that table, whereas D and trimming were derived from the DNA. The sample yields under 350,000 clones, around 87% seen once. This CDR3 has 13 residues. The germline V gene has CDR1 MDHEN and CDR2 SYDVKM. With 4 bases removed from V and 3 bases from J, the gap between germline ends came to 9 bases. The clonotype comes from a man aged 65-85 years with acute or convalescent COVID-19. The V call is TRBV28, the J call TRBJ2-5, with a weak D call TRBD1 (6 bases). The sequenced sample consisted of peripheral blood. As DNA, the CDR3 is TGTGCCAGCAGTTCCGGACAGAAAGAGACCCAGTACTTC. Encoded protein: CASSSGQKETQYF. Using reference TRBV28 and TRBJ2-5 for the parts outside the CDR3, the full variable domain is DVKVTQSSRYLVKRTGEKVFLECVQDMDHENMFWYRQDPGLGLRLIYFSYDVKMKEKGDIPEGYSVSREKKERFSLILESASTNQTSMYLCASSSGQKETQYFGPGTRLLVL.